A selection of T cell receptor beta chains follows, all from one sample in a study of vaccination and CD4 T cells after COVID-19. The antigens these receptors bind are not known. TCRdb reanalysed the PCR reads using MiXCR and keeps one entry per CDR3 protein. The sample holds 18,000 or so distinct CDR3 sequences, about 40% seen once. The specimen was CD4+ T cells from blood, cultured in vitro, collected before SARS-CoV-2 vaccination. Receptors originate from a human donor who received a COVID-19 vaccine. Both conserved end residues are part of each CDR3. A D gene is named only where the DNA matches it firmly. Expanded clones are given a class, and other clones once, few, many or no size at all.

clone size: .
D gene: .
J gene: TRBJ2-1
V gene: TRBV18
CDR3 DNA: TGTGCCAGCTCACCACCTCCCCGCGCAGGCGGAAGGTCCTACAATGAGCAGTTCTTC
CDR3 protein: CASSPPPRAGGRSYNEQFF

clone size: few
D gene: .
J gene: TRBJ1-1
V gene: TRBV19
CDR3 DNA: TGTGCCAGTAGTATAGGTGAGGTGAACACTGAAGCTTTCTTT
CDR3 protein: CASSIGEVNTEAFF

clone size: .
D gene: .
J gene: TRBJ1-1
V gene: TRBV12-3/TRBV12-4
CDR3 DNA: TGTGCCAGCAGTTTGGATCGCCAGTACCTCGAAGCTTTCTTT
CDR3 protein: CASSLDRQYLEAFF

clone size: .
D gene: TRBD1
J gene: TRBJ2-2
V gene: TRBV7-6
CDR3 DNA: TGTGCCAGCAGCTTAGGGGCCAGGGGGACCGGGGAGCTGTTTTTT
CDR3 protein: CASSLGARGTGELFF

clone size: few
D gene: .
J gene: TRBJ2-7
V gene: TRBV6-5
CDR3 DNA: TGTGCCAGCAGTTACTCAGGAACCAGGGTGTACGAGCAGTACTTC
CDR3 protein: CASSYSGTRVYEQYF

clone size: few
D gene: .
J gene: TRBJ2-3
V gene: TRBV20-1
CDR3 DNA: TGCAGTGCTAGACCGCTCGGGGAGGCTAGCACAGATACGCAGTATTTT
CDR3 protein: CSARPLGEASTDTQYF

clone size: .
D gene: .
J gene: TRBJ2-4
V gene: TRBV11-2
CDR3 DNA: TGTGCCAGCAGCTCACGGCAGACTACCTCCAAAAACATTCAGTACTTC
CDR3 protein: CASSSRQTTSKNIQYF

clone size: .
D gene: TRBD2
J gene: TRBJ2-1
V gene: TRBV25-1
CDR3 DNA: TGTGCCAGCAGTGAATCATTAGTGCGAGTAGAAGCGGGGGGGCGTAATGAGCAGTTCTTC
CDR3 protein: CASSESLVRVEAGGRNEQFF

clone size: few
D gene: .
J gene: TRBJ1-5
V gene: TRBV7-9
CDR3 DNA: TGTGCCAGCAGCTTAGACGCGGGCTTTCACCCCCAGCATTTT
CDR3 protein: CASSLDAGFHPQHF

clone size: .
D gene: TRBD2
J gene: TRBJ2-3
V gene: TRBV6-1
CDR3 DNA: TGTGCCAGCAGAGAACTAGCGAGGACAGATACGCAGTATTTT
CDR3 protein: CASRELARTDTQYF

clone size: few
D gene: .
J gene: TRBJ1-6
V gene: TRBV6-1
CDR3 DNA: TGTGCCAGCAGCGGGTTTAGGGGTGCCACCTATAATTCACCCCTCCACTTT
CDR3 protein: CASSGFRGATYNSPLHF

clone size: .
D gene: TRBD1
J gene: TRBJ1-1
V gene: TRBV20-1
CDR3 DNA: TGCAGTGCTAGAGATCCGAACAGGGGAAGGGAAACTGAAGCTTTCTTT
CDR3 protein: CSARDPNRGRETEAFF

clone size: few
D gene: .
J gene: TRBJ2-3
V gene: TRBV27
CDR3 DNA: TGTGCCAGCGGATTACAGGTGCCAGATACGCAGTATTTT
CDR3 protein: CASGLQVPDTQYF

clone size: .
D gene: TRBD1
J gene: TRBJ2-3
V gene: TRBV12-3/TRBV12-4
CDR3 DNA: TGTGCCAGCAGTAGAATCTCCCGGGACAGGGGTTTTGTAGATACGCAGTATTTT
CDR3 protein: CASSRISRDRGFVDTQYF

clone size: .
D gene: .
J gene: TRBJ2-7
V gene: TRBV4-2
CDR3 DNA: TGTGCCAGCAGCCCCGAAGGGGGGGAGTCCTACGAGCAGTACTTC
CDR3 protein: CASSPEGGESYEQYF

clone size: .
D gene: .
J gene: TRBJ1-6
V gene: TRBV5-1
CDR3 DNA: TGCGCCAGCAGCTTGGGGTCGAGCTTGGCGTATAATTCACCCCTCCACTTT
CDR3 protein: CASSLGSSLAYNSPLHF

clone size: few
D gene: TRBD1
J gene: TRBJ1-2
V gene: TRBV27
CDR3 DNA: TGTGCCAGCAGTCCTGGGGGACAGGGGTTCTATGGCTACACCTTC
CDR3 protein: CASSPGGQGFYGYTF

clone size: .
D gene: .
J gene: TRBJ1-2
V gene: TRBV12-3/TRBV12-4
CDR3 DNA: TGTGCCAGCAGTTCCCCCCCCGGGCAGACTAACTATGGCTACACCTTC
CDR3 protein: CASSSPPGQTNYGYTF

clone size: .
D gene: .
J gene: TRBJ2-3
V gene: TRBV6-5
CDR3 DNA: TGTGCCAGCAGTTACCGGGGCACAGATACGCAGTATTTT
CDR3 protein: CASSYRGTDTQYF

clone size: few
D gene: TRBD2
J gene: TRBJ2-5
V gene: TRBV7-2
CDR3 DNA: TGTGCCAGCAGCTCGGGACTAGCGGGGCCCAGGGCCCAGTACTTC
CDR3 protein: CASSSGLAGPRAQYF

clone size: .
D gene: .
J gene: TRBJ1-5
V gene: TRBV30
CDR3 DNA: TGTGCCTGGAGTGCAGGGCGCAATCAGCCCCAGCATTTT
CDR3 protein: CAWSAGRNQPQHF

clone size: .
D gene: TRBD2
J gene: TRBJ2-3
V gene: TRBV7-3
CDR3 DNA: TGTGCCAGCAGACGAGGACTAGCGGGAGACACAGATACGCAGTATTTT
CDR3 protein: CASRRGLAGDTDTQYF

clone size: .
D gene: .
J gene: TRBJ1-2
V gene: TRBV5-1
CDR3 DNA: TGCGCCAGCAGCTTGGCCTATAGAACTATGGCCCTAGGCTACACCTTC
CDR3 protein: CASSLAYRTMALGYTF

clone size: .
D gene: .
J gene: TRBJ2-2
V gene: TRBV6-1
CDR3 DNA: TGTGCCAGCAGGCCGACAGTGAACACCGGGGAGCTGTTTTTT
CDR3 protein: CASRPTVNTGELFF

clone size: few
D gene: TRBD2
J gene: TRBJ2-5
V gene: TRBV10-1
CDR3 DNA: TGCGCCAGCGGACTAGCGGGGGGAGAGACCCAGTACTTC
CDR3 protein: CASGLAGGETQYF

clone size: .
D gene: .
J gene: TRBJ2-3
V gene: TRBV5-1
CDR3 DNA: TGCGCCAGCAGCTTGCGGGTTGGCCAAGGGGGAAGCACAGATACGCAGTATTTT
CDR3 protein: CASSLRVGQGGSTDTQYF

clone size: few
D gene: TRBD2
J gene: TRBJ2-2
V gene: TRBV27
CDR3 DNA: TGTGCCAGCAGTTTATCGCCTCTACTAGCGGACAACACCGGGGAGCTGTTTTTT
CDR3 protein: CASSLSPLLADNTGELFF

clone size: .
D gene: .
J gene: TRBJ1-3
V gene: TRBV7-6
CDR3 DNA: TGTGCCAGCAGCTTAGGGCCCCACTCTGGAAACACCATATATTTT
CDR3 protein: CASSLGPHSGNTIYF

clone size: .
D gene: .
J gene: TRBJ1-5
V gene: TRBV20-1
CDR3 DNA: TGCAGTGCCCAACCCTGGGGGGGCGCGGGTTTCAATCAGCCCCAGCATTTT
CDR3 protein: CSAQPWGGAGFNQPQHF

clone size: few
D gene: TRBD1
J gene: TRBJ1-2
V gene: TRBV7-6
CDR3 DNA: TGTGCCAGCAGCGGGACAGGGGGCGGTGGCTACACCTTC
CDR3 protein: CASSGTGGGGYTF

clone size: few
D gene: .
J gene: TRBJ1-1
V gene: TRBV24-1
CDR3 DNA: TGTGCCACCAGGCTAGGGGCTGAAGCTTTCTTT
CDR3 protein: CATRLGAEAFF

clone size: few
D gene: TRBD1
J gene: TRBJ1-5
V gene: TRBV10-3
CDR3 DNA: TGTGCCATCAGCGACGGGACAGGGGGCGGCAATCAGCCCCAGCATTTT
CDR3 protein: CAISDGTGGGNQPQHF

clone size: .
D gene: .
J gene: TRBJ2-5
V gene: TRBV10-1
CDR3 DNA: TGCGCCAGCAGTGAGGTGGGTCGAGAGACCCAGTACTTC
CDR3 protein: CASSEVGRETQYF

clone size: .
D gene: TRBD1
J gene: TRBJ1-5
V gene: TRBV12-5
CDR3 DNA: TGTGCTAGTGGTTTGGTAAGACAGGGGAATGGTCAGCCCCAGCATTTT
CDR3 protein: CASGLVRQGNGQPQHF

clone size: few
D gene: .
J gene: TRBJ1-3
V gene: TRBV30
CDR3 DNA: TGTGCCTGGAGCCTAGGGGAAACTGGAAACACCATATATTTT
CDR3 protein: CAWSLGETGNTIYF

clone size: few
D gene: .
J gene: TRBJ1-2
V gene: TRBV19
CDR3 DNA: TGTGCCAGTGCTCAGGGGAACTATGGCTACACCTTC
CDR3 protein: CASAQGNYGYTF

clone size: .
D gene: .
J gene: TRBJ2-2
V gene: TRBV2
CDR3 DNA: TGTGCCAGCAGTGACCCCCGAGGTCAGGGTGTGGGCGGGGAGCTGTTTTTT
CDR3 protein: CASSDPRGQGVGGELFF

clone size: .
D gene: TRBD1
J gene: TRBJ1-2
V gene: TRBV6-5
CDR3 DNA: TGTGCCAGCAGTTACTCGACCCGTCTAGGGGGCGATGGGAGCTATGGCTACACCTTC
CDR3 protein: CASSYSTRLGGDGSYGYTF

clone size: few
D gene: TRBD1
J gene: TRBJ1-6
V gene: TRBV19
CDR3 DNA: TGTGCCAGTAGTACGGGACAGCGAAACTCCTATAATTCACCCCTCCACTTT
CDR3 protein: CASSTGQRNSYNSPLHF

clone size: .
D gene: TRBD2
J gene: TRBJ2-2
V gene: TRBV30
CDR3 DNA: TGTGCCTGGAAGCGGGGGACGAACACCGGGGAGCTGTTTTTT
CDR3 protein: CAWKRGTNTGELFF

clone size: few
D gene: .
J gene: TRBJ1-1
V gene: TRBV2
CDR3 DNA: TGTGCCAGCAGCGCTACAGGGAACACTGAAGCTTTCTTT
CDR3 protein: CASSATGNTEAFF

clone size: few
D gene: TRBD1
J gene: TRBJ1-1
V gene: TRBV7-6
CDR3 DNA: TGTGCCAGCAGCCCCCAATTGACAGGGGAAGCTTTCTTT
CDR3 protein: CASSPQLTGEAFF

clone size: .
D gene: TRBD2
J gene: TRBJ2-7
V gene: TRBV20-1
CDR3 DNA: TGCAGTGCTAGATCTCCACTAGCGACGTCCCTCCCCTTC
CDR3 protein: CSARSPLATSLPF

clone size: .
D gene: .
J gene: TRBJ2-1
V gene: TRBV5-1
CDR3 DNA: TGCGCCAGCGGGGACGGAGCCTACAATGAGCAGTTCTTC
CDR3 protein: CASGDGAYNEQFF

clone size: .
D gene: .
J gene: TRBJ2-3
V gene: TRBV11-2
CDR3 DNA: TGTGCCAGCAGACATGTGGGAGATACGCAGTATTTT
CDR3 protein: CASRHVGDTQYF

clone size: .
D gene: TRBD1
J gene: TRBJ2-6
V gene: TRBV7-9
CDR3 DNA: TGTGCCAGCAGCTTAGGGCAGGGGGTTGGTGCCAACGTCCTGACTTTC
CDR3 protein: CASSLGQGVGANVLTF

clone size: .
D gene: TRBD1
J gene: TRBJ2-7
V gene: TRBV4-2
CDR3 DNA: TGTGCCAGCAGCCTACTCCCAGGGGCGGACAGGCCACTTAACGAGCAGTACTTC
CDR3 protein: CASSLLPGADRPLNEQYF

clone size: .
D gene: TRBD1
J gene: TRBJ1-4
V gene: TRBV23-1
CDR3 DNA: TGCGCCAGCAACCCCAGACAGGGAAGTGAAAAACTGTTTTTT
CDR3 protein: CASNPRQGSEKLFF

clone size: .
D gene: TRBD1
J gene: TRBJ2-2
V gene: TRBV11-3
CDR3 DNA: TGTGCCAGCAGCCCAAGACAGGGTTACGGGGAGCTGTTTTTT
CDR3 protein: CASSPRQGYGELFF

clone size: .
D gene: .
J gene: TRBJ2-7
V gene: TRBV19
CDR3 DNA: TGTGCCAGTAGTATGGGGCGACAGGTAGCCGAGCAGTACTTC
CDR3 protein: CASSMGRQVAEQYF

clone size: .
D gene: TRBD2
J gene: TRBJ2-3
V gene: TRBV6-1
CDR3 DNA: TGTGCCAGCAGTGAAGCCGGACTAGCGGGGACAGATACGCAGTATTTT
CDR3 protein: CASSEAGLAGTDTQYF

clone size: .
D gene: .
J gene: TRBJ1-6
V gene: TRBV21-1
CDR3 DNA: TGTGCCAGCAGCCCTCGGGACAGACACTTT
CDR3 protein: CASSPRDRHF

clone size: .
D gene: TRBD1
J gene: TRBJ1-2
V gene: TRBV12-3/TRBV12-4
CDR3 DNA: TGTGCCAGCAGCTCCGGGACAGGGGGCGCGAGTGGCTACACCTTC
CDR3 protein: CASSSGTGGASGYTF

clone size: .
D gene: .
J gene: TRBJ1-2
V gene: TRBV9
CDR3 DNA: TGTGCCAGCAGCCCCGGTTCGGGTGGCTACACCTTC
CDR3 protein: CASSPGSGGYTF

clone size: few
D gene: .
J gene: TRBJ2-1
V gene: TRBV12-3/TRBV12-4
CDR3 DNA: TGTGCCAGCAGTCAGGGACGGTACAATGAGCAGTTCTTC
CDR3 protein: CASSQGRYNEQFF

clone size: .
D gene: .
J gene: TRBJ1-1
V gene: TRBV15
CDR3 DNA: TGTGCCACCAGCAGAGATTTTGGGGAAATGAACACTGAAGCTTTCTTT
CDR3 protein: CATSRDFGEMNTEAFF

clone size: .
D gene: TRBD1
J gene: TRBJ2-4
V gene: TRBV24-1
CDR3 DNA: TGTGCCACCAGTGTAGGCGGACAGGGCCGAAACATTCAGTACTTC
CDR3 protein: CATSVGGQGRNIQYF

clone size: .
D gene: .
J gene: TRBJ2-7
V gene: TRBV27
CDR3 DNA: TGTGCCAGCAGTTTCCTACGGGGAGAGCAGTACTTC
CDR3 protein: CASSFLRGEQYF

clone size: .
D gene: TRBD2
J gene: TRBJ2-3
V gene: TRBV4-2
CDR3 DNA: TGTGCCAGCAGCCAACAGGCGGGGGGGACCGATACGCAGTATTTT
CDR3 protein: CASSQQAGGTDTQYF

clone size: .
D gene: TRBD1
J gene: TRBJ1-2
V gene: TRBV2
CDR3 DNA: TGTGCCAGCAGTGAGACGGGACAGGTGGATGGCTACACCTTC
CDR3 protein: CASSETGQVDGYTF